This TCR beta chain was obtained from a study of blood T cells in healthy people across ages. In the study overall: About one barcoded TCR beta cDNA was captured per two T cells.

For the second PCR, which ran for 7 to 11 cycles, a sample-barcoded 5' primer and a J-beta primer mix were used. Each CDR3 protein is one row after TCRdb ran MiXCR on the 5' RACE reads. The sample shows 550,000 to 600,000 distinct CDR3 sequences, roughly 48% of them seen only once. Each donor was a healthy Caucasian individual from Russia, aged 6 to 90. With 0 bases removed from V and 0 bases from J, the gap between germline ends came to 15 bases. From germline, CDR1 is MGHRA and CDR2 YSYEKL. The CDR3 runs to 19 residues. Sequencing was performed on blood. This receptor was taken from a man older than 75 in good health. This sequence joins TRBV4-1 and TRBJ2-6; D possibly corresponds to TRBD2 (6 bases). CDR3 in amino acids: CASSQEGPGESSGANVLTF. The CDR3 coding sequence is TGCGCCAGCAGCCAAGAAGGCCCGGGGGAGAGCTCTGGGGCCAACGTCCTGACTTTC.